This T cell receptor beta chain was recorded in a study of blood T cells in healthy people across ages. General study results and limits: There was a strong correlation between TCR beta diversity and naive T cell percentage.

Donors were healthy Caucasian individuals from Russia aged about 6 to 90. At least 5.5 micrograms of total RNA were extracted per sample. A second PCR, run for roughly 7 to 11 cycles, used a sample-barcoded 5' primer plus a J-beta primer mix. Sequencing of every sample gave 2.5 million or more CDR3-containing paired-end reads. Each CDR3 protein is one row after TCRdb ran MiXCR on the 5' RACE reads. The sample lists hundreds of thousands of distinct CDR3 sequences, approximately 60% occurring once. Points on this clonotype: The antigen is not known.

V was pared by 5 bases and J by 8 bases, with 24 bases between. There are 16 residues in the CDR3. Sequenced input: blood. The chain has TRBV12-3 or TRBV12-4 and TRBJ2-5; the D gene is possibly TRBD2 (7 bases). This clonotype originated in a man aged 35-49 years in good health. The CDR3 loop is CASSPTWGGAGETQYF. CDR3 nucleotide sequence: TGTGCCAGCAGTCCGACCTGGGGGGGGGCGGGGGAAACCCAGTACTTC.